Listed here is a single TCR beta chain. The record originates from a study of cytomegalovirus exposure and HLA in healthy donors. J lost 6 bases, V lost 4 bases, and 5 bases had no gene match. The V gene's germline CDR1 is SEHNR and CDR2 FQNEAQ (reference sequence). This CDR3 comprises 13 residues. Here immunoSEQ multiplex PCR was the method, and the copy in TCRdb shows in-frame clones only, minus some. The table includes about 330,000 clones, about nine tenths detected once. This sequence was found in a woman in her late teens or twenties in good health and CMV-seronegative. The gene calls are TRBV7-9 and TRBJ2-7; 8 bases map to TRBD2. The specimen sequenced was PBMCs. The CDR3 coding sequence is TGTGCCAGCAGCTCGGGACTAGTCTTCGAGCAGTACTTC. Residues: CASSSGLVFEQYF.